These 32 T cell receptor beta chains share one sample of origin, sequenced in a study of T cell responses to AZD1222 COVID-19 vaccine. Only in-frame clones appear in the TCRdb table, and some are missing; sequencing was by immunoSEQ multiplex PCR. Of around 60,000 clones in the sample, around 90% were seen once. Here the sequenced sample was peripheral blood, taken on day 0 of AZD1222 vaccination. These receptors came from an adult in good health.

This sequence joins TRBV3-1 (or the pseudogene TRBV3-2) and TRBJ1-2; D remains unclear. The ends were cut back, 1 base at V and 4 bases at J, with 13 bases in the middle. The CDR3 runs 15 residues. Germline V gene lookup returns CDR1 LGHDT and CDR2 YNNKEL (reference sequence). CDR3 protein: CASSQVSGFGYGYTF. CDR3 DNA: TGTGCCAGCAGCCAAGTCTCCGGCTTCGGCTATGGCTACACCTTC.

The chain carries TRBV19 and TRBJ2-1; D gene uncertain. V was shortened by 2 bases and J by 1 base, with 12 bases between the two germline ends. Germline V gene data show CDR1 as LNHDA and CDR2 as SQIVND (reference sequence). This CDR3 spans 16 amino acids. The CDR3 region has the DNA TGTGCCAGTAGTATATTACGCCCCCTATCCTACAATGAGCAGTTCTTC. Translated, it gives CASSILRPLSYNEQFF.

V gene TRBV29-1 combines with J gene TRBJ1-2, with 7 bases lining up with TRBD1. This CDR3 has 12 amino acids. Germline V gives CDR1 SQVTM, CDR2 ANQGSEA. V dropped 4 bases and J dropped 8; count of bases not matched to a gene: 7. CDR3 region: CSVGEGARGYTF. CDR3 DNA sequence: TGCAGCGTTGGGGAGGGGGCACGGGGCTACACCTTC.

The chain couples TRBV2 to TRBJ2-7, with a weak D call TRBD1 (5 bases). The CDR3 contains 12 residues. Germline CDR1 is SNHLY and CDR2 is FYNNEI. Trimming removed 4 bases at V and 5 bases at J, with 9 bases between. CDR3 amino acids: CASSVGVHEQYF. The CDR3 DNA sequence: TGTGCCAGCAGTGTAGGGGTCCACGAGCAGTACTTC.

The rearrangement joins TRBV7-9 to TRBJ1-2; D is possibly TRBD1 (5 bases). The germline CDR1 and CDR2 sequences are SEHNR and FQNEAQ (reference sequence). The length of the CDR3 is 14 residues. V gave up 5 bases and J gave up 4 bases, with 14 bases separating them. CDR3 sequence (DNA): TGTGCCAGCAGCCGTGGGACTCTCAGCTATGGCTACACCTTC. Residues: CASSRGTLSYGYTF.

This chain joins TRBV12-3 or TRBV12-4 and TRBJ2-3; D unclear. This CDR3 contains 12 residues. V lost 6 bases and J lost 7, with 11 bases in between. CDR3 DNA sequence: TGTGCCAGCAGCCTGCACGTAAATACGCAGTATTTT. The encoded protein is CASSLHVNTQYF.

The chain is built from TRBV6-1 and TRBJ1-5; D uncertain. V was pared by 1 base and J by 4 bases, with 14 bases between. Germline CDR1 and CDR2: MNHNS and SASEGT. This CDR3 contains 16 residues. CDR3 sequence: CASSEEGRSWNQPQHF. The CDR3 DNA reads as TGTGCCAGCAGTGAAGAAGGCAGGTCATGGAATCAGCCCCAGCATTTT.

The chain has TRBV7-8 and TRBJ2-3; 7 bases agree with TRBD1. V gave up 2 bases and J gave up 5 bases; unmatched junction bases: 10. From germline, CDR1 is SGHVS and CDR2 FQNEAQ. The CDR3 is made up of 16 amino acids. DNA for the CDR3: TGTGCCAGCAGCTTATTCAGGGGGAACCTGGGAGATACGCAGTATTTT. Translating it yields CASSLFRGNLGDTQYF.

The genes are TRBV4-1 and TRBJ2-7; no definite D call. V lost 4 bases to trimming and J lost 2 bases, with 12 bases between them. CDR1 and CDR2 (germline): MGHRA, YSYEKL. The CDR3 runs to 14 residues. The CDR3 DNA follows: TGCGCCAGCAGCCCAGTAGCCGAAACCTACGAGCAGTACTTC. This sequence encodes CASSPVAETYEQYF.

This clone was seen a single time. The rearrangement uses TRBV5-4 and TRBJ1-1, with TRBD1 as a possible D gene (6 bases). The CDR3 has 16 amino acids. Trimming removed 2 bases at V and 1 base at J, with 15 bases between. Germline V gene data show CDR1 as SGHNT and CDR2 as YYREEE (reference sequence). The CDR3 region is CASSFPGGAANTEAFF. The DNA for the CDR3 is TGTGCCAGCAGCTTCCCCGGGGGGGCGGCGAACACTGAAGCTTTCTTT. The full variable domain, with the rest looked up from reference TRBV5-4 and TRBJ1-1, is ETGVTQSPTHLIKTRGQQVTLRCSSQSGHNTVSWYQQALGQGPQFIFQYYREEENGRGNFPPRFSGLQFPNYSSELNVNALELDDSALYLCASSFPGGAANTEAFFGQGTRLTVV.

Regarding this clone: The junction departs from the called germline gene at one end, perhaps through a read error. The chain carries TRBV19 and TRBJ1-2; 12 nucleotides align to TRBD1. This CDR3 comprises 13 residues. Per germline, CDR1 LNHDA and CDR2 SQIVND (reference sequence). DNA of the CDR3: TGTACCAGTACTAGGGACAGGGGGCAAGGCTACACCTTC. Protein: CTSTRDRGQGYTF.

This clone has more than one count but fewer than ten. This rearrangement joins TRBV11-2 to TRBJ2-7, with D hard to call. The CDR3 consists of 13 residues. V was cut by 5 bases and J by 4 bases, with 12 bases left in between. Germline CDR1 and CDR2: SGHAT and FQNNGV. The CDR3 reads CASSRTFLYEQYF. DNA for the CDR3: TGTGCCAGCAGCCGGACCTTTTTATACGAGCAGTACTTC.

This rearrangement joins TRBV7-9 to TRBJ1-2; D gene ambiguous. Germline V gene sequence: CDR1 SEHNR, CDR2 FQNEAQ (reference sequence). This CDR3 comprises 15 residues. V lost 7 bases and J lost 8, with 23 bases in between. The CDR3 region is CASTFSFDPVRGYTF. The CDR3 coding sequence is TGTGCCAGCACCTTCTCATTTGACCCCGTGCGGGGCTACACCTTC.

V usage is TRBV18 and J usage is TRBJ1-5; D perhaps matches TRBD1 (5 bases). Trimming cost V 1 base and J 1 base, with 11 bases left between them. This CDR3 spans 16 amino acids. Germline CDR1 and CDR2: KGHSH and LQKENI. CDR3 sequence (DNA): TGTGCCAGCTCACCACTAGGAGGGGTAAGCAATCAGCCCCAGCATTTT. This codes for CASSPLGGVSNQPQHF.

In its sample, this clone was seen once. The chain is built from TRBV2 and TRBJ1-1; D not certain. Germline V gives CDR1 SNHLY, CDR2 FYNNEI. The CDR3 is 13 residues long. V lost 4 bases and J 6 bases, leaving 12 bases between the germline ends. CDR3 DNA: TGTGCCAGCAGTGGGTATGGGGTTGCTGAAGCTTTCTTT. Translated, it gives CASSGYGVAEAFF.

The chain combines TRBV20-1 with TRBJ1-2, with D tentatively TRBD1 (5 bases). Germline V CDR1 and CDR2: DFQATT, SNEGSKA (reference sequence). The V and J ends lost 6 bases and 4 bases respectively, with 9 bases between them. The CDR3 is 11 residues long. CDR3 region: CSAPGLYGYTF. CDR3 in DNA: TGCAGTGCCCCGGGACTCTATGGCTACACCTTC.

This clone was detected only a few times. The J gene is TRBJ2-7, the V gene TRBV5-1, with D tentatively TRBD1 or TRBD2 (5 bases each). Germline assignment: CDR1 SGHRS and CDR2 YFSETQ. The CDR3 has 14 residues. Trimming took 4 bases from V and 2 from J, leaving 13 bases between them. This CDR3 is CASSPRDAAYEQYF. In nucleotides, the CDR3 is TGCGCCAGCAGCCCGAGGGACGCAGCCTACGAGCAGTACTTC.

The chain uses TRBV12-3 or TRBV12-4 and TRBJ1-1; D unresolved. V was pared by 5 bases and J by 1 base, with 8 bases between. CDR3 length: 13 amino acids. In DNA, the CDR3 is TGTGCCAGCAGTCTACACGCGAACACTGAAGCTTTCTTT. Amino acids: CASSLHANTEAFF.

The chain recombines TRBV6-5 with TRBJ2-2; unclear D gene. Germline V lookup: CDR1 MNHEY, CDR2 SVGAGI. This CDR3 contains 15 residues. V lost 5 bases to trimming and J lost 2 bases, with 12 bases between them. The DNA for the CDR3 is TGTGCCAGCAGTACCCAACACAGAAACACCGGGGAGCTGTTTTTT. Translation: CASSTQHRNTGELFF.

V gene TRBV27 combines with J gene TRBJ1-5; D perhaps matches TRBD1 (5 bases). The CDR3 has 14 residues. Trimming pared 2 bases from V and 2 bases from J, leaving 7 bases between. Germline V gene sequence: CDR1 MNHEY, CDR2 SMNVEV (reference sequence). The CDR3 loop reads CASSLRGGNQPQHF. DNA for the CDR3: TGTGCCAGCAGTTTAAGAGGGGGCAATCAGCCCCAGCATTTT.

CDR3 DNA: TGTGCCAGCAGCCCAGGACCGCGCAATCAGCCCCAGCATTTT. Protein sequence: CASSPGPRNQPQHF. V is TRBV7-2 and J is TRBJ1-5; D not certain. CDR3 length: 14 amino acids. V lost 5 bases, J lost 2 bases, and 10 bases lay in between. Germline V lookup: CDR1 SGHTA, CDR2 FQGNSA.

CDR3 residues: CASREGVSKAHEQYF. For the CDR3, the DNA is TGTGCCAGCAGGGAGGGGGTTAGCAAAGCCCACGAGCAGTACTTC. The chain is built from TRBV6-5 and TRBJ2-7; D may be TRBD1 or TRBD2 (6 bases each). Germline-derived CDR1 and CDR2 are MNHEY and SVGAGI. This CDR3 is built from 15 residues. Trimming cost V 6 bases and J 5 bases, with 20 bases left between them.

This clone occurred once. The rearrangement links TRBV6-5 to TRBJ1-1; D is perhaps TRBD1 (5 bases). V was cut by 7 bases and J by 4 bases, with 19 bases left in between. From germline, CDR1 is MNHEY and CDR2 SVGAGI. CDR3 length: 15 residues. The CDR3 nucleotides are TGTGCCAGCACCTATATGTCCCGCGGGGGCACTGAAGCTTTCTTT. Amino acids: CASTYMSRGGTEAFF.

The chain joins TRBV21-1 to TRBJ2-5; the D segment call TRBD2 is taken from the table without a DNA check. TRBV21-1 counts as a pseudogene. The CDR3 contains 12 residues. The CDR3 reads CASTGGSSSQYF. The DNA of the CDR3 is TGTGCCAGCACAGGAGGGAGTTCGTCCCAGTACTTC.

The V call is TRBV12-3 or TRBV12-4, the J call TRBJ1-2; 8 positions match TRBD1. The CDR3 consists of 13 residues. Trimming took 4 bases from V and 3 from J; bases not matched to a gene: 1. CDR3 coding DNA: TGTGCCAGCAGTTCGGACAGGGACTATGGCTACACCTTC. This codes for CASSSDRDYGYTF.

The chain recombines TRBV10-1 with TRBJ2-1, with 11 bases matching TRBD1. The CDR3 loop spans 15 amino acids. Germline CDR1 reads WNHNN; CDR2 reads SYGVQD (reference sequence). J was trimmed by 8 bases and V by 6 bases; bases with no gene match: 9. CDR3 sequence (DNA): TGCGCCAGCAGCCGGGGGACAGGGGGTATCGATGAGCAGTTCTTC. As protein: CASSRGTGGIDEQFF.

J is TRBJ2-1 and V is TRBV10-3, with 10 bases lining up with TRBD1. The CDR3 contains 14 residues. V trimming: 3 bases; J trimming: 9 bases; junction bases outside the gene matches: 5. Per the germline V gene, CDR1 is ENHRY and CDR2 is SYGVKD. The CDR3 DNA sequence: TGTGCCATCAGTGAACAGACAGGGGGCCTTGAGCAGTTCTTC. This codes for CAISEQTGGLEQFF.

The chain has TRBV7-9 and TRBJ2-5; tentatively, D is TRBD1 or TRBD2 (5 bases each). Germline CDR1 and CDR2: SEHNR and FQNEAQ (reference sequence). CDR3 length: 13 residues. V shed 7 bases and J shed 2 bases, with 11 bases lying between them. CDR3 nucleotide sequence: TGTGCCAGCATCAATGGGGGTCAAGAGACCCAGTACTTC. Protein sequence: CASINGGQETQYF.

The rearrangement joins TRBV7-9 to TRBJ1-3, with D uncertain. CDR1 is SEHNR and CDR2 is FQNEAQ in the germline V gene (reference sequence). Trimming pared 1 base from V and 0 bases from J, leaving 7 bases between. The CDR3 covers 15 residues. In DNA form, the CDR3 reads TGTGCCAGCAGCTTAGTTCATGTCTCTGGAAACACCATATATTTT. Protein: CASSLVHVSGNTIYF.

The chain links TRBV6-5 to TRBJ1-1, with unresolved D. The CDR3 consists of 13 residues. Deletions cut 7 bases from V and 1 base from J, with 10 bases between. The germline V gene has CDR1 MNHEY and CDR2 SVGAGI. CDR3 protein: CASIGTGNTEAFF. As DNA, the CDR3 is TGTGCCAGCATTGGCACGGGGAACACTGAAGCTTTCTTT.

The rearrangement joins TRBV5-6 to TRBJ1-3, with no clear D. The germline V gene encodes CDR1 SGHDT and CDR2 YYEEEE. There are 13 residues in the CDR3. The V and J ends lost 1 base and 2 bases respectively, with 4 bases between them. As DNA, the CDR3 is TGTGCCAGCAGCTTGACAGCTGGAAACACCATATATTTT. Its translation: CASSLTAGNTIYF.

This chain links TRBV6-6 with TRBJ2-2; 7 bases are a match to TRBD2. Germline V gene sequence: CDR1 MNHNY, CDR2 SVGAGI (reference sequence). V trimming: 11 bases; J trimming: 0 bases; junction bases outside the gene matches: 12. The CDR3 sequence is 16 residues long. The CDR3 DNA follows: TGTGCCTCGCGGCGGGGGTCGTTATCGAACACCGGGGAGCTGTTTTTT. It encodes CASRRGSLSNTGELFF.